A single sample is the source of the 9 T cell receptor beta chains below, sequenced in a study of CD8 T cells in Susac syndrome. RNA in amounts of roughly 0.5 to 1 ug was reverse transcribed with random hexamers. TCRdb redid the calling of the immunoSEQ multiplex PCR reads with MiXCR, one entry per CDR3 protein. Of approximately 140,000 distinct CDR3 sequences in the sample, around 95% were seen once. Sequences were obtained from CD4+ T cells from PBMCs. The receptors were sampled from a human donor with multiple sclerosis.

The V gene is TRBV20-1, the J gene TRBJ2-3; possibly TRBD2 for D (6 bases). V lost 3 bases and J lost 3, with 16 bases in between. CDR1 and CDR2 (germline): DFQATT, SNEGSKA (reference sequence). The CDR3 runs 15 residues. The CDR3 loop reads CSASRVGGRTDTQYF. The CDR3 DNA reads as TGCAGTGCTAGTCGCGTTGGAGGGAGAACAGATACGCAGTATTTT.

The rearrangement uses TRBV10-2 and TRBJ2-1, with D tentatively TRBD1 or TRBD2 (5 bases each). CDR1 and CDR2 from the germline V gene are WSHSY and SAAADI. The CDR3 extends over 10 amino acids. Between the trimmed V and J ends, which lost 9 bases and 7 bases, there was a span of 7 bases. The CDR3 protein is CASEGNEQFF. CDR3 coding DNA: TGCGCCAGTGAGGGGAATGAGCAGTTCTTC.

The chain links TRBV5-1 to TRBJ1-2; 7 positions match TRBD1. This CDR3 contains 14 residues. Germline CDR1 SGHRS, CDR2 YFSETQ. V dropped 4 bases and J dropped 5; count of bases not matched to a gene: 8. The CDR3 loop reads CASSDDGTVYGYTF. The CDR3 DNA reads TGCGCCAGCAGCGACGACGGGACAGTGTATGGCTACACCTTC.

V is TRBV20-1 and J is TRBJ1-2, with unresolved D. Germline values: CDR1 DFQATT, CDR2 SNEGSKA (reference sequence). This CDR3 contains 12 residues. Trimming pared 2 bases from V and 3 bases from J, leaving 7 bases between. This chain's CDR3 is CSARYGYYGYTF. The CDR3 DNA reads TGCAGTGCTAGATACGGGTACTATGGCTACACCTTC.

The chain uses TRBV20-1 and TRBJ1-2; D is ambiguous. Germline assignment: CDR1 DFQATT and CDR2 SNEGSKA (reference sequence). The CDR3 has 12 amino acids. V was cut by 1 base and J by 6 bases, with 9 bases left in between. CDR3 nucleotides: TGCAGTGCTAGAGTAATTGGAGATGGCTACACCTTC. Protein sequence: CSARVIGDGYTF.

The chain carries TRBV27 and TRBJ2-2, with TRBD2 matching over 10 bases. The CDR3 covers 16 residues. V dropped 3 bases and J dropped 6; count of bases not matched to a gene: 7. Germline lookup yields CDR1 MNHEY and CDR2 SMNVEV (reference sequence). CDR3 in DNA: TGTGCCAGCAGTTTTAGCGGGGGGCCCTACGCCGGGGAGCTGTTTTTT. It encodes CASSFSGGPYAGELFF.

The chain joins TRBV20-1 to TRBJ2-1, with D tentatively TRBD1 or TRBD2 (5 bases each). CDR3 size: 14 residues. Germline V gives CDR1 DFQATT, CDR2 SNEGSKA (reference sequence). V lost 0 bases and J 5 bases, leaving 11 bases between the germline ends. CDR3 nucleotides: TGCAGTGCTAGAGATGGGGGACGTAACAATGAGCAGTTCTTC. Translation gives CSARDGGRNNEQFF.

The table lists this clonotype with a count of one. V gene TRBV7-2 combines with J gene TRBJ2-5; D is possibly TRBD1 or TRBD2 (5 bases each). The CDR3 contains 15 residues. Germline V gene lookup returns CDR1 SGHTA and CDR2 FQGNSA. V gave up 0 bases and J gave up 1 base, with 9 bases separating them. This chain's CDR3 is CASSLASGAQETQYF. CDR3 DNA sequence: TGTGCCAGCAGCTTAGCTTCCGGGGCCCAAGAGACCCAGTACTTC. Together with reference TRBV7-2 and TRBJ2-5, the CDR3 gives the full variable domain: GAGVSQSPSNKVTEKGKDVELRCDPISGHTALYWYRQSLGQGLEFLIYFQGNSAPDKSGLPSDRFSAERTGGSVSTLTIQRTQQEDSAVYLCASSLASGAQETQYFGPGTRLLVL.

V and J are TRBV3-1 and TRBJ2-7; the D gene is possibly TRBD2 (6 bases). The germline V and J ends were trimmed by 0 bases and 3 bases, with 12 bases remaining between them. CDR3 length equals 15 residues. Germline-derived CDR1 and CDR2 are LGHDT and YNNKEL (reference sequence). This CDR3 reads CASSQDAGTIYEQYF. The DNA for the CDR3 is TGTGCCAGCAGCCAAGATGCGGGGACCATCTACGAGCAGTACTTC.